This T cell receptor (beta chain) is from a study of Siglec-9 on CD8 T cells in melanoma (dated by TCRdb to between 2018 and 2020). With respect to the entire study: In this study, researchers looked at how Siglec-9 is expressed on CD8+ T cells and what Siglec-9 does to regulate T cells within the melanoma tumor microenvironment.

From its cysteine to its phenylalanine, the CDR3 spans 13 amino acids. Left in the record is the CDR3 DNA by itself, 39 bases read in frame from the first base. CDR1 and CDR2 are read off the germline V gene as SQVTM and ANQGSEA. The V end loses 7 bases and the J end loses 3 bases, and a stretch of 16 bases separates them. Results the study describes overall, beyond this receptor: An effector memory CD8+ T-cell subset that appeared to accumulate within melanoma tumors was reported to be marked and regulated by Siglec-9.

The library was prepared using the immunoSEQ multiplex PCR assay. TCRdb took over this immuneACCESS table, retaining in-frame rearrangements with V and J assigned. Such tables are incomplete; in checked studies, under half of the missing clones stem from an unresolved V gene, and the remainder is unexplained. Present in this sample are roughly 30,000 clones, 75% to 85% of which were seen just once. The ten largest clones represent less than 7% of the sample. Notes on this clone: This receptor's antigen is unknown. The sample holds no much larger clone one base away, and base qualities are not on file.

The sequencing input was Siglec-9- CD8+ T cells sorted from blood. Taken with the paper, the label for cell subset or site translates to: CD8 T cells lacking Siglec-9. This receptor was identified in a human donor in good health. The chain links TRBV29-1 with TRBJ2-7, and perhaps TRBD1 as D gene, on 5 matching bases. The nucleotide sequence is TGCAGCGCCTTGATGGCAGGGTACTACGAGCAGTACTTC. The translation is CSALMAGYYEQYF.